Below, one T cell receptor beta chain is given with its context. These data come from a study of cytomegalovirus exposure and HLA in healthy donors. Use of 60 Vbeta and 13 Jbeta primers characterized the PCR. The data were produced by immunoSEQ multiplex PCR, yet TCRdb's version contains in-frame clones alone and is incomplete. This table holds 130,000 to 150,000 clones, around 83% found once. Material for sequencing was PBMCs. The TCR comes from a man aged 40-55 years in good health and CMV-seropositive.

CDR3 amino acids: CASSWEGKQETQYF. The DNA of the CDR3 is TGTGCCAGCAGTTGGGAGGGAAAACAAGAGACCCAGTACTTC. This sequence joins TRBV27 and TRBJ2-5, with TRBD2 matching 7 bases. Germline lookup yields CDR1 MNHEY and CDR2 SMNVEV (reference sequence). The CDR3 runs to 14 residues. V trimming: 4 bases; J trimming: 2 bases; junction bases outside the gene matches: 4.